This T cell receptor (beta chain) appears in the sequencing data of a study of radiotherapy plus CTLA-4 blockade in lung cancer. Study summary: Objective responses occurred in 18% of patients; about 31% had disease control. Study-wide points: In blood, after radiotherapy plus ipilimumab, tumor-derived TCR clones expanded. It was early blood T cell clone dynamics, with interferon-beta, that reportedly best predicted response.

A remark on this clone: Its specificity is not known.

Sequencing used immunoSEQ multiplex PCR; TCRdb keeps in-frame clones, though not all of them. The sample has some 78,000 clones, around 90% seen once. The V gene's germline CDR1 is MDHEN and CDR2 SYDVKM. The CDR3 consists of 14 residues. V was shortened by 4 bases and J by 10 bases, with 17 bases between the two germline ends. The chain is built from TRBV28 and TRBJ2-1, with D unclear. The sequence was collected from a human donor with non-small cell lung cancer who had stable disease on radiotherapy plus ipilimumab. Specimen: peripheral blood, collected from a patient treated with radiotherapy plus ipilimumab. The CDR3 DNA reads as TGTGCCAGCAGTTCGAGATTGAACCTCGACGAGCAGTTCTTC. This gives the protein CASSSRLNLDEQFF. Looking up the rest from reference TRBV28 and TRBJ2-1 gives the full variable domain: DVKVTQSSRYLVKRTGEKVFLECVQDMDHENMFWYRQDPGLGLRLIYFSYDVKMKEKGDIPEGYSVSREKKERFSLILESASTNQTSMYLCASSSRLNLDEQFFGPGTRLTVL.